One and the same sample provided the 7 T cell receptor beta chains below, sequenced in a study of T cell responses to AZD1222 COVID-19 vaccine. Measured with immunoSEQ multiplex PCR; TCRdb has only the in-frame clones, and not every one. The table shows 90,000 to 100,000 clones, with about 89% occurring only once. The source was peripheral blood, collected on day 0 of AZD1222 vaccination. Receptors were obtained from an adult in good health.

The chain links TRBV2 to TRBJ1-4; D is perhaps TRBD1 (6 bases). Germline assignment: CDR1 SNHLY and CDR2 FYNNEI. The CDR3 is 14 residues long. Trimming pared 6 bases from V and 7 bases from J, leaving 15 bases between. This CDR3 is CASSKGHSGEKLFF. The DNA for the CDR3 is TGTGCCAGCAGCAAGGGACATTCGGGTGAAAAACTGTTTTTT.

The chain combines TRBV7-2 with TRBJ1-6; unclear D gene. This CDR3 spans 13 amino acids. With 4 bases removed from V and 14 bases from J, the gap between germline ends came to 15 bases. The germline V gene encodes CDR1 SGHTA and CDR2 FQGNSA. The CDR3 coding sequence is TGTGCCAGCAGCTCTGGAACCGGTGTGACCCTCCACTTT. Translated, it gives CASSSGTGVTLHF.

In DNA form, the CDR3 reads TGTGCCAGCAGCTTACCAGGGGAGGGCAACTATGGCTACACCTTC. Protein product: CASSLPGEGNYGYTF. This rearrangement joins TRBV5-6 to TRBJ1-2, with D maybe TRBD1 (6 bases). V lost 2 bases and J lost 2, with 13 bases in between. Germline lookup yields CDR1 SGHDT and CDR2 YYEEEE. CDR3 length: 15 residues.

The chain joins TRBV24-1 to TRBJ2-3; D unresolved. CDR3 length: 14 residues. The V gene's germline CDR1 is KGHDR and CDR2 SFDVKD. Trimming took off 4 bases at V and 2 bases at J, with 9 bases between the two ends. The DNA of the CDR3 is TGTGCCACCAGTGACTTAGACACCACAGATACGCAGTATTTT. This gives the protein CATSDLDTTDTQYF.

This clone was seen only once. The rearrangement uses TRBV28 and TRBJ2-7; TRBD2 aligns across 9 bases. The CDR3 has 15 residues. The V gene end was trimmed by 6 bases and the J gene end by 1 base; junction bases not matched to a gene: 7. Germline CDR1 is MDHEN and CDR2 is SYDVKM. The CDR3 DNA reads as TGTGCCAGCAGAGTTGGAGCGGGAGGATCCTACGAGCAGTACTTC. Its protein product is CASRVGAGGSYEQYF.

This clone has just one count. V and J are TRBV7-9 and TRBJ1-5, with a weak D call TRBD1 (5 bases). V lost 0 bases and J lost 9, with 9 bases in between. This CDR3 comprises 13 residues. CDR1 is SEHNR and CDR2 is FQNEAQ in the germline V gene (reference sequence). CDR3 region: CASSLAGVGPQHF. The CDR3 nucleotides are TGTGCCAGCAGCTTAGCGGGGGTGGGGCCCCAGCATTTT.

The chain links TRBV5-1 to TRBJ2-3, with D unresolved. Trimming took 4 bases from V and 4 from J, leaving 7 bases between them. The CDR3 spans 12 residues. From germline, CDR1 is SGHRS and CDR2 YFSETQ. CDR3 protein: CASSVGADTQYF. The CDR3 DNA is TGCGCCAGCAGCGTCGGAGCAGATACGCAGTATTTT.